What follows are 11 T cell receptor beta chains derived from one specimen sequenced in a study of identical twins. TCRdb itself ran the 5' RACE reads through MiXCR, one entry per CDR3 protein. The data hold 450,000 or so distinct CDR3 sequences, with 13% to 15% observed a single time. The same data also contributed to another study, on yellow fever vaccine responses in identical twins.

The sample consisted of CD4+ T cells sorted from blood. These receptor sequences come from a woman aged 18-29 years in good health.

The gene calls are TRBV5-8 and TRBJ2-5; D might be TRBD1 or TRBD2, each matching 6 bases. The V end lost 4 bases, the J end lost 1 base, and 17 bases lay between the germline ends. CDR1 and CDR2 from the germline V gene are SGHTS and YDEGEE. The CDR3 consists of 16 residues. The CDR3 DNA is TGTGCCAGCAGCGGAGGGACAATGACAACCCAAGAGACCCAGTACTTC. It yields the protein CASSGGTMTTQETQYF.

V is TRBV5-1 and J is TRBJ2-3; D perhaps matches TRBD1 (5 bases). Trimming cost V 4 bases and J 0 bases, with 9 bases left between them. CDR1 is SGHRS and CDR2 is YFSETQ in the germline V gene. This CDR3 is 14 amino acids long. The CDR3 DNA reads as TGCGCCAGCAGCCCTGGGGCTAGCACAGATACGCAGTATTTT. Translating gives CASSPGASTDTQYF. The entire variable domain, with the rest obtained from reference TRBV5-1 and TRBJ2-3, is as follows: KAGVTQTPRYLIKTRGQQVTLSCSPISGHRSVSWYQQTPGQGLQFLFEYFSETQRNKGNFPGRFSGRQFSNSRSEMNVSTLELGDSALYLCASSPGASTDTQYFGPGTRLTVL.

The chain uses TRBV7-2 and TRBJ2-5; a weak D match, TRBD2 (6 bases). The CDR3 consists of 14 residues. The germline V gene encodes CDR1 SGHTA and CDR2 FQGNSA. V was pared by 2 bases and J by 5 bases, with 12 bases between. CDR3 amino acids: CASSLLAMKETQYF. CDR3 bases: TGTGCCAGCAGCTTACTAGCGATGAAGGAGACCCAGTACTTC.

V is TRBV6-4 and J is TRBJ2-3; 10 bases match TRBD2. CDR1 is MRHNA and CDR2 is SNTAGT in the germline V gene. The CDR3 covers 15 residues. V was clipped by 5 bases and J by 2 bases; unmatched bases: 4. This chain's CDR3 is CASSTSGDATDTQYF. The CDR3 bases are TGTGCCAGCAGTACTAGCGGGGATGCCACAGATACGCAGTATTTT.

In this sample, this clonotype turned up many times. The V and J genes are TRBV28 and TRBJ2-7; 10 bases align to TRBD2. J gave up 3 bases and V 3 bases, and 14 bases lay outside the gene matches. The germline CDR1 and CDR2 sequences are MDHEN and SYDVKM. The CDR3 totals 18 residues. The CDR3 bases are TGTGCCAGCAGTTTTTATATGAATGTCAGCGGGAGGGGCTACGAGCAGTACTTC. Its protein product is CASSFYMNVSGRGYEQYF.

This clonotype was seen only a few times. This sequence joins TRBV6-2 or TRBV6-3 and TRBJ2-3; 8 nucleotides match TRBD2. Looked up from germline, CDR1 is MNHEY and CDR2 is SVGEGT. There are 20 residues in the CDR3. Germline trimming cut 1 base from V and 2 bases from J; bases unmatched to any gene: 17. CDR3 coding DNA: TGTGCCAGCAGTTACTTCTTAGGCGGGGGGAACGGAAGACTCACAGATACGCAGTATTTT. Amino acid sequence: CASSYFLGGGNGRLTDTQYF.

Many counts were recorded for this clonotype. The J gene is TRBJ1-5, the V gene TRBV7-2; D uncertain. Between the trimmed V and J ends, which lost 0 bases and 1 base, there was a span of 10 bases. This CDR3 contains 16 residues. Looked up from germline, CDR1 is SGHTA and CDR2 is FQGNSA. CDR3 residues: CASSLASGRSNQPQHF. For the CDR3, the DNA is TGTGCCAGCAGCTTAGCGTCGGGGAGGAGCAATCAGCCCCAGCATTTT.

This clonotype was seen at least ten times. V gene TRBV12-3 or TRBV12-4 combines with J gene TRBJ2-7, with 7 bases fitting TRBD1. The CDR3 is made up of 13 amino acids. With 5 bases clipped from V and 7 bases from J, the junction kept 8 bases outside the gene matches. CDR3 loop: CASSTHPGGEQYF. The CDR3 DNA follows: TGTGCCAGCAGTACCCACCCAGGGGGAGAGCAGTACTTC.

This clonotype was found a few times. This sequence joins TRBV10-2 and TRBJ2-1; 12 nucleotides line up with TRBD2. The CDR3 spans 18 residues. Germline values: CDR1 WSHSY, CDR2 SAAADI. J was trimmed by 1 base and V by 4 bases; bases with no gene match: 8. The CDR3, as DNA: TGCGCCAGCAGTGGGGGGCGACTAGCGGGGGATTCCTACAATGAGCAGTTCTTC. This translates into CASSGGRLAGDSYNEQFF.

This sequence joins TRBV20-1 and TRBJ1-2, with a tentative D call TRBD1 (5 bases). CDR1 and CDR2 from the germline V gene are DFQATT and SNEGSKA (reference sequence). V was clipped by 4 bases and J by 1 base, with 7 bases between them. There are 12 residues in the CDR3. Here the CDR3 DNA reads TGCAGTGCTATGGGGGGTAACTATGGCTACACCTTC. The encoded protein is CSAMGGNYGYTF.

In DNA form, the CDR3 reads TGTGCCAGCAGCCAAGATTGGTACCAAGAGACCCAGTACTTC. This encodes CASSQDWYQETQYF. J is TRBJ2-5 and V is TRBV3-1, with unresolved D. This CDR3 is built from 14 residues. Germline V CDR1 and CDR2: LGHDT, YNNKEL (reference sequence). The V gene lost 0 bases and the J gene lost 0 bases, with 5 bases spanning the gap.